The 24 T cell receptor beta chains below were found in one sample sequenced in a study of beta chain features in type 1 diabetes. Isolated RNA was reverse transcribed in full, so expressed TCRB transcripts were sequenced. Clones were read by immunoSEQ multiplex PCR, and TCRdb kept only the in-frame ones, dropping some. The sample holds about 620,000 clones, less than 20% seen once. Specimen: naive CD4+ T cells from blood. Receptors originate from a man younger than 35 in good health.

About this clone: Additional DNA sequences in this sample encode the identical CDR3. DNA of the CDR3: TGTGCCAGCAGCTTCTCACTCGGGAGTTATAATGAGCAGTTCTTC. It specifies CASSFSLGSYNEQFF. The V gene is TRBV7-2, the J gene TRBJ2-1; a weak D match, TRBD2 (6 bases). V dropped 3 bases and J dropped 7 bases, with 16 bases sitting between them. This CDR3 comprises 15 residues. Germline V lookup: CDR1 SGHTA, CDR2 FQGNSA.

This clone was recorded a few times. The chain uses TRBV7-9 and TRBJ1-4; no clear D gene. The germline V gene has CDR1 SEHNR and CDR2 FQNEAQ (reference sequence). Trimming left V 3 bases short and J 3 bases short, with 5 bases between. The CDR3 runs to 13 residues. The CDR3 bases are TGTGCCAGCAGCTTCGGGCCTAATGAAAAACTGTTTTTT. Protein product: CASSFGPNEKLFF.

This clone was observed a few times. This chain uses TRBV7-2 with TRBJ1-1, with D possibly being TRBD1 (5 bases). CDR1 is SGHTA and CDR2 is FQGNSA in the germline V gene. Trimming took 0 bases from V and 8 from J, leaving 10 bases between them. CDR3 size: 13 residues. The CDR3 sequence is CASSLAISGEAFF. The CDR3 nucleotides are TGTGCCAGCAGCTTAGCAATTTCAGGGGAAGCTTTCTTT.

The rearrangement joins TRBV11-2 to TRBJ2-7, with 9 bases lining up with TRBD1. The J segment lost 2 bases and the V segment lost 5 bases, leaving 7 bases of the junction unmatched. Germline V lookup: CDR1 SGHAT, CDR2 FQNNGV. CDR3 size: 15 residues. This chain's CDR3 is CASSPTGDRAYEQYF. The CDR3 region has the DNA TGTGCCAGCAGCCCTACGGGGGACAGGGCCTACGAGCAGTACTTC. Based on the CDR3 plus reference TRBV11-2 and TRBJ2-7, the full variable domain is EAGVAQSPRYKIIEKRQSVAFWCNPISGHATLYWYQQILGQGPKLLIQFQNNGVVDDSQLPKDRFSAERLKGVDSTLKIQPAKLEDSAVYLCASSPTGDRAYEQYFGPGTRLTVT.

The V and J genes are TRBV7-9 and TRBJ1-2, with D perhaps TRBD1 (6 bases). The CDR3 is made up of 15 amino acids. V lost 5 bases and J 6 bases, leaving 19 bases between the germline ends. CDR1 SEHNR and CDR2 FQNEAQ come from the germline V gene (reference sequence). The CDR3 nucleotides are TGTGCCAGCAGCCCCCCAGGGGATAGAGAGAATGGCTACACCTTC. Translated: CASSPPGDRENGYTF.

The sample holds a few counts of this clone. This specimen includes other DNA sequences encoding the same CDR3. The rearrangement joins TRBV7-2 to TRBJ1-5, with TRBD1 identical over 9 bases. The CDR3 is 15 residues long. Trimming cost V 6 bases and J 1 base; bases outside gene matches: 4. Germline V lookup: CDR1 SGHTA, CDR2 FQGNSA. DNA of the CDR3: TGTGCCAGCAGTCTGGACAGGGGAAGCAATCAGCCCCAGCATTTT. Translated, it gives CASSLDRGSNQPQHF.

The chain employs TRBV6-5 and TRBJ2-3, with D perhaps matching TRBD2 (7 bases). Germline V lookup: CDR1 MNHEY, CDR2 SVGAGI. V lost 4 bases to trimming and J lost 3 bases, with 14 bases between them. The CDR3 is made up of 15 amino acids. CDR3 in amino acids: CASSSAGAGTDTQYF. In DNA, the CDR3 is TGTGCCAGCAGTTCGGCGGGGGCCGGGACAGATACGCAGTATTTT.

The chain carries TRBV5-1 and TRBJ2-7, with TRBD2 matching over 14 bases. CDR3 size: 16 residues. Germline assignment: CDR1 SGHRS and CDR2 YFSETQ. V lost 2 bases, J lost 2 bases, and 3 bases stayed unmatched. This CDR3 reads CASSFGTSGGAYEQYF. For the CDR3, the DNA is TGCGCCAGCAGCTTTGGGACTAGCGGGGGAGCCTACGAGCAGTACTTC.

The CDR3 sequence: CASSQVEGTQETQYF. The CDR3 region has the DNA TGCGCCAGCAGCCAAGTCGAGGGTACCCAAGAGACCCAGTACTTC. V usage is TRBV4-3 and J usage is TRBJ2-5; perhaps TRBD2 as D (5 bases). Germline V gives CDR1 LGHNA, CDR2 YSLEER. V was shortened by 1 base and J by 1 base, with 10 bases between the two germline ends. This CDR3 spans 15 amino acids.

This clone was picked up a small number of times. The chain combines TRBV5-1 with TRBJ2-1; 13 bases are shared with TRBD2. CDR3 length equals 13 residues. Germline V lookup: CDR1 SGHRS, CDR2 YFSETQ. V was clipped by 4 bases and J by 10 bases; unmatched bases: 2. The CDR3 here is CASSLGLAGEQFF. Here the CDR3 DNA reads TGCGCCAGCAGCCTGGGACTAGCGGGGGAGCAGTTCTTC.

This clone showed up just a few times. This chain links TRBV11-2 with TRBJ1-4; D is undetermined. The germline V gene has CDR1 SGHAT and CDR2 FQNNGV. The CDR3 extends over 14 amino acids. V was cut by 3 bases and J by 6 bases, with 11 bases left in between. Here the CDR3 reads CASSFSGVYEKLFF. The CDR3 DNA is TGTGCCAGCAGCTTCTCGGGAGTCTATGAAAAACTGTTTTTT.

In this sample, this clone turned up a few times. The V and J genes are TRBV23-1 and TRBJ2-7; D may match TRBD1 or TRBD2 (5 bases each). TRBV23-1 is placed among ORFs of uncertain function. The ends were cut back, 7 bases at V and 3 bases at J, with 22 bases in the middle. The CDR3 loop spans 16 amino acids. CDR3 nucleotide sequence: TGCGCCAGCACGTCTCAGGGAGCGCACTACTACTACGAGCAGTACTTC. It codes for CASTSQGAHYYYEQYF.

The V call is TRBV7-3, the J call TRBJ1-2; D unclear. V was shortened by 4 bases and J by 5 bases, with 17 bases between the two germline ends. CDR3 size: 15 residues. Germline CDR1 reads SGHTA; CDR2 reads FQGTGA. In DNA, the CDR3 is TGTGCCAGCAGCTCTCCCCCGCTGGGGTTGTATGGCTACACCTTC. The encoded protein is CASSSPPLGLYGYTF. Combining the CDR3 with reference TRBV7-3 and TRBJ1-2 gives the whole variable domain GAGVSQTPSNKVTEKGKYVELRCDPISGHTALYWYRQSLGQGPEFLIYFQGTGAADDSGLPNDRFFAVRPEGSVSTLKIQRTERGDSAVYLCASSSPPLGLYGYTFGSGTRLTVV.

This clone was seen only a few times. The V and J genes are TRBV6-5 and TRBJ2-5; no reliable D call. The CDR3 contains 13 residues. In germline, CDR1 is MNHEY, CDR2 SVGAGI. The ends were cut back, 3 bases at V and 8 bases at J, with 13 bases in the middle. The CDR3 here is CASSYPPFITQYF. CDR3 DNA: TGTGCCAGCAGTTATCCCCCCTTTATAACCCAGTACTTC.

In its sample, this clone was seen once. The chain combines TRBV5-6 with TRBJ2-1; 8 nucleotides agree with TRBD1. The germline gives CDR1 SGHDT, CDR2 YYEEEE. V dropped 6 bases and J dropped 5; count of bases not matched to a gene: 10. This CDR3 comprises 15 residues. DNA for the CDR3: TGTGCCAGCACCCAGACCGGACAGGGCGACAATGAGCAGTTCTTC. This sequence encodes CASTQTGQGDNEQFF.

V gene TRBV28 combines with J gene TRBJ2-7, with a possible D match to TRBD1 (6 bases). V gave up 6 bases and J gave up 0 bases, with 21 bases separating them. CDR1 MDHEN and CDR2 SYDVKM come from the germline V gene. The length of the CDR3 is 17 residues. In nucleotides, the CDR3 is TGTGCCAGCAGCCTTTACCCCGGGAAAGGGGGCTCCTACGAGCAGTACTTC. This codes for CASSLYPGKGGSYEQYF.

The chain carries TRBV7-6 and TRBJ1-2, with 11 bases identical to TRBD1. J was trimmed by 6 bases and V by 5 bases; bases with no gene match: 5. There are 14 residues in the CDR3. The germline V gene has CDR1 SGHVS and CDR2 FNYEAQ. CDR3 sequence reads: CASSPRTGGDGYTF. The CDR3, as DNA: TGTGCCAGCAGCCCACGGACAGGGGGCGATGGCTACACCTTC. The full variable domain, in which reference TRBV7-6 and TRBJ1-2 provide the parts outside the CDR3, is GAGVSQSPRYKVTKRGQDVALRCDPISGHVSLYWYRQALGQGPEFLTYFNYEAQQDKSGLPNDRFSAERPEGSISTLTIQRTEQRDSAMYRCASSPRTGGDGYTFGSGTRLTVV.

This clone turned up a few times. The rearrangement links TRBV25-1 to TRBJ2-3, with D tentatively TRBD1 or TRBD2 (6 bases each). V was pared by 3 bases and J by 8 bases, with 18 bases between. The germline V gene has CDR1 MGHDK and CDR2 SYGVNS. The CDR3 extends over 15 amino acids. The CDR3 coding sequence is TGTGCCAGCAGTGAGGTGGGCCGAGGGGGAGGTACGCAGTATTTT. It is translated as CASSEVGRGGGTQYF.

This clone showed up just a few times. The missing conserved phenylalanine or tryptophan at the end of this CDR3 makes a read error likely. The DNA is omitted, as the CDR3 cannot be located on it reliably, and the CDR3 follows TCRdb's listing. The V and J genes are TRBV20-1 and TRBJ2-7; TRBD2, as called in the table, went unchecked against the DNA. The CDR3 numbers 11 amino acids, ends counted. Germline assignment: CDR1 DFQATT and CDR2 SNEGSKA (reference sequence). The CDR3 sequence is CSARSGTSGLM.

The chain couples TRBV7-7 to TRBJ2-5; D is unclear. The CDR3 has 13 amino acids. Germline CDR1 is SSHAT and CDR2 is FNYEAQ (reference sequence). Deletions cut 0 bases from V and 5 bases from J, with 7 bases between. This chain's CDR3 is CASSLAIRETQYF. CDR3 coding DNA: TGTGCCAGCAGCTTAGCGATACGGGAGACCCAGTACTTC.

The DNA for the CDR3 is TGTGCCAGCAGTTCCGACTCAAAACCGGGACAGAGCAATCAGCCCCAGCATTTT. Its protein product is CASSSDSKPGQSNQPQHF. V gene TRBV28 combines with J gene TRBJ1-5; 7 bases match TRBD1. CDR3 length: 18 residues. Germline values: CDR1 MDHEN, CDR2 SYDVKM. V lost 4 bases and J lost 1; bases outside the gene matches: 13.

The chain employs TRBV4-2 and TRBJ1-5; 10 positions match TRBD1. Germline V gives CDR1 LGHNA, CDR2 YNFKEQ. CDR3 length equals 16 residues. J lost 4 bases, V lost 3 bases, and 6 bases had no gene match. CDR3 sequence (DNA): TGTGCCAGCAGCCAGGATCCGGGACAGGGGAATCAGCCCCAGCATTTT. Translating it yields CASSQDPGQGNQPQHF.

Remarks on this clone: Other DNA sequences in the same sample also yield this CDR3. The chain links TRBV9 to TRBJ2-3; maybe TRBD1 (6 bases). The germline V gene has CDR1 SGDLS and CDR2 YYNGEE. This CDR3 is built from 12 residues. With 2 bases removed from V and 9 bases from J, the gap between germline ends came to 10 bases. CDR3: CASSVTGLTQYF. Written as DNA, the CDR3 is TGTGCCAGCAGCGTGACAGGTTTGACGCAGTATTTT.

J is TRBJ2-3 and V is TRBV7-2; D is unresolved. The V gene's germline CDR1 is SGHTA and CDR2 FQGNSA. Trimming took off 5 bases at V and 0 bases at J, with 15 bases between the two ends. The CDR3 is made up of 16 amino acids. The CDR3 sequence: CASSQRYGTSTDTQYF. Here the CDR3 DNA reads TGTGCCAGCAGCCAAAGATACGGTACTAGCACAGATACGCAGTATTTT.